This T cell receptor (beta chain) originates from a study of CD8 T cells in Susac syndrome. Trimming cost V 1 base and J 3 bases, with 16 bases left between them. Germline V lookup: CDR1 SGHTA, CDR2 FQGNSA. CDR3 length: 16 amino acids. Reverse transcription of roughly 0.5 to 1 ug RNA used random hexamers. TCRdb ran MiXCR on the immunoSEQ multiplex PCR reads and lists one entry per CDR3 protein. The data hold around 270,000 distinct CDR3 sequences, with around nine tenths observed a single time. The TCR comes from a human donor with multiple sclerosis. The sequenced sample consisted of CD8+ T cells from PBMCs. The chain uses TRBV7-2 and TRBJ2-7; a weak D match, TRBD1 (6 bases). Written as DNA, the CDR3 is TGTGCCAGCAGCTTAGAGGGGGACACGTTTAACTACGAGCAGTACTTC. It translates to CASSLEGDTFNYEQYF.